These 21 T cell receptor beta chains were all obtained from the same sample, sequenced in a study of blood T cell repertoires in COVID-19. Sequencing was performed with immunoSEQ multiplex PCR; in TCRdb, only in-frame clones are kept and a portion is missing. This table has about 80,000 clones, about four fifths appearing once. Sequencing was carried out using peripheral blood. The receptor source for this set is a human donor in a cohort sampled during active COVID-19.

The chain couples TRBV3-1 (or the pseudogene TRBV3-2) to TRBJ2-2; 7 bases agree with TRBD2. From germline, CDR1 is LGHDT and CDR2 YNNKEL (reference sequence). The V and J ends lost 4 bases and 7 bases, in that order; junction bases with no gene match: 6. The CDR3 totals 14 residues. CDR3 sequence: CASSPRGGGGELFF. The DNA of the CDR3 is TGTGCCAGCAGCCCCCGCGGGGGAGGCGGGGAGCTGTTTTTT.

The rearrangement links TRBV5-1 to TRBJ2-1, with 11 bases aligning to TRBD2. V lost 0 bases and J lost 9; bases outside the gene matches: 8. The CDR3 totals 16 residues. Germline lookup yields CDR1 SGHRS and CDR2 YFSETQ. The CDR3 sequence is CASSLDGTSGSGEQFF. CDR3 nucleotide sequence: TGCGCCAGCAGCTTGGATGGGACTAGCGGCTCAGGTGAGCAGTTCTTC. The entire variable domain, with the rest obtained from reference TRBV5-1 and TRBJ2-1, is as follows: KAGVTQTPRYLIKTRGQQVTLSCSPISGHRSVSWYQQTPGQGLQFLFEYFSETQRNKGNFPGRFSGRQFSNSRSEMNVSTLELGDSALYLCASSLDGTSGSGEQFFGPGTRLTVL.

The V call is TRBV5-4, the J call TRBJ2-1; 8 nucleotides align to TRBD2. This CDR3 is built from 16 residues. CDR1 and CDR2 from the germline V gene are SGHNT and YYREEE (reference sequence). J lost 1 base, V lost 4 bases, and 7 bases had no gene match. The CDR3 loop reads CASSPPGGESYNEQFF. CDR3 DNA: TGTGCCAGCAGCCCCCCGGGGGGGGAGTCCTACAATGAGCAGTTCTTC.

This chain uses TRBV7-9 with TRBJ2-1; D gene unclear. Trimming cost V 5 bases and J 0 bases, with 14 bases left between them. The germline CDR1 and CDR2 sequences are SEHNR and FQNEAQ (reference sequence). This CDR3 has 16 amino acids. The CDR3 is CASSPTTPSSYNEQFF. The CDR3 DNA is TGTGCCAGCAGCCCAACTACCCCGAGCTCCTACAATGAGCAGTTCTTC.

This chain links TRBV5-4 with TRBJ2-3, with D maybe TRBD1 (6 bases). This CDR3 is 14 amino acids long. Germline V gene sequence: CDR1 SGHNT, CDR2 YYREEE (reference sequence). Trimming left V 5 bases short and J 2 bases short, with 12 bases between. The CDR3 protein is CASSGTQFTDTQYF. CDR3 coding DNA: TGTGCCAGCAGTGGGACACAATTCACAGATACGCAGTATTTT.

The gene calls are TRBV29-1 and TRBJ1-1; TRBD1 is a possible D gene (6 bases). The CDR3 covers 12 residues. Germline assignment: CDR1 SQVTM and CDR2 ANQGSEA. Trimming pared 6 bases from V and 7 bases from J, leaving 15 bases between. The CDR3 region has the DNA TGCAGCGTACATACAGGGATGGTTGAAGCTTTCTTT. Its translation is CSVHTGMVEAFF.

V usage is TRBV9 and J usage is TRBJ2-3; TRBD2 matches 15 bases. Germline CDR1 and CDR2: SGDLS and YYNGEE. Trimming took 0 bases from V and 5 from J; bases not matched to a gene: 7. The CDR3 covers 18 residues. CDR3 residues: CASSVAPSGLAGGDTQYF. CDR3 nucleotide sequence: TGTGCCAGCAGCGTAGCCCCCTCGGGACTAGCGGGAGGAGATACGCAGTATTTT.

V usage is TRBV7-9 and J usage is TRBJ1-4; 7 nucleotides line up with TRBD1. This CDR3 is built from 17 residues. With V trimmed by 5 bases and J by 3 bases, 12 bases remained unmatched. Germline V gene lookup returns CDR1 SEHNR and CDR2 FQNEAQ (reference sequence). This CDR3 is CASSENRGTAPNEKLFF. As DNA, the CDR3 is TGTGCCAGCAGCGAAAACAGAGGGACAGCCCCTAATGAAAAACTGTTTTTT.

The chain uses TRBV19 and TRBJ1-4; 7 nucleotides align to TRBD1. Germline V gene data show CDR1 as LNHDA and CDR2 as SQIVND (reference sequence). The CDR3 covers 15 residues. V dropped 5 bases and J dropped 6; count of bases not matched to a gene: 9. CDR3 residues: CASSLGTAGDEKLFF. The CDR3 DNA sequence: TGTGCCAGTAGTCTGGGGACAGCCGGGGATGAAAAACTGTTTTTT.

The chain has TRBV6-5 and TRBJ1-6, with D perhaps matching TRBD1 (5 bases). The ends were cut back, 7 bases at V and 8 bases at J, with 9 bases in the middle. The germline CDR1 and CDR2 sequences are MNHEY and SVGAGI. The CDR3 spans 12 residues. In DNA form, the CDR3 reads TGTGCCAGCACCAGGGATTATTCACCCCTCCACTTT. Protein sequence: CASTRDYSPLHF.

The rearrangement joins TRBV7-9 to TRBJ2-7; D not resolved. Germline V gene sequence: CDR1 SEHNR, CDR2 FQNEAQ (reference sequence). V was trimmed by 5 bases and J by 0 bases, leaving 5 bases between them. This CDR3 is built from 12 residues. CDR3 amino acids: CASSPSSYEQYF. The CDR3 DNA is TGTGCCAGCAGCCCGAGCTCCTACGAGCAGTACTTC.

In nucleotides, the CDR3 is TGTGCCAGTAGTGCACAGGGACCCCCAGGCTACGAGCAGTACTTC. Residues: CASSAQGPPGYEQYF. V and J are TRBV19 and TRBJ2-7; TRBD1 is a possible D gene (6 bases). V was clipped by 5 bases and J by 3 bases, with 17 bases between them. The germline V gene encodes CDR1 LNHDA and CDR2 SQIVND (reference sequence). There are 15 residues in the CDR3.

This clone was seen only a few times. The gene calls are TRBV11-3 and TRBJ2-5, with 10 bases fitting TRBD2. The germline V gene has CDR1 SGHNT and CDR2 YENEEA. CDR3 length equals 15 residues. J lost 4 bases, V lost 2 bases, and 4 bases had no gene match. The CDR3 DNA sequence: TGTGCCAGCAGCTTAAGCGGGGGGGCCGGAGAGACCCAGTACTTC. Translated: CASSLSGGAGETQYF. The whole variable domain, remainder taken from reference TRBV11-3 and TRBJ2-5, is EAGVVQSPRYKIIEKKQPVAFWCNPISGHNTLYWYLQNLGQGPELLIRYENEEAVDDSQLPKDRFSAERLKGVDSTLKIQPAELGDSAVYLCASSLSGGAGETQYFGPGTRLLVL.

The chain couples TRBV29-1 to TRBJ1-2; D gene uncertain. This CDR3 contains 13 residues. Trimming left V 0 bases short and J 4 bases short, with 9 bases between. Per germline, CDR1 SQVTM and CDR2 ANQGSEA. The CDR3 loop is CSVEDPTRYGYTF. CDR3 bases: TGCAGCGTTGAAGATCCGACACGCTATGGCTACACCTTC.

In the case of this clone: The same CDR3 can be traced to other DNA sequences in this sample. The chain employs TRBV5-1 and TRBJ1-6; D is undetermined. Germline loops: CDR1 SGHRS, CDR2 YFSETQ. There are 16 residues in the CDR3. V was trimmed by 4 bases and J by 0 bases, leaving 11 bases between them. The CDR3 DNA follows: TGCGCCAGCAGCCTCTCGGGGAGCTCCTATAATTCACCCCTCCACTTT. Amino acids: CASSLSGSSYNSPLHF.

V gene TRBV29-1 combines with J gene TRBJ1-5, with unresolved D. Germline CDR1 reads SQVTM; CDR2 reads ANQGSEA. The V gene lost 4 bases and the J gene lost 6 bases, with 13 bases spanning the gap. CDR3 length: 13 amino acids. The CDR3, as DNA: TGCAGCGTTGCGGTCCGGGAGGGTCAGCCCCAGCATTTT. Translating gives CSVAVREGQPQHF.

This sequence joins TRBV6-5 and TRBJ1-5; 8 bases are a match to TRBD1. V trimming: 6 bases; J trimming: 1 base; junction bases outside the gene matches: 5. Germline-derived CDR1 and CDR2 are MNHEY and SVGAGI. The CDR3 totals 15 residues. The CDR3 nucleotides read TGTGCCAGCAGGGCCGGGACAGGAAGCAATCAGCCCCAGCATTTT. It specifies CASRAGTGSNQPQHF.

Remarks on this clone: This sample also contains other DNA sequences that code for the same CDR3. The rearrangement joins TRBV2 to TRBJ1-6, with 9 bases lining up with TRBD1. The trim removed 4 bases at V and 7 bases at J, leaving 5 bases unmatched. Per the germline V gene, CDR1 is SNHLY and CDR2 is FYNNEI. This CDR3 is built from 15 residues. CDR3 residues: CASSGGQGGNSPLHF. In DNA form, the CDR3 reads TGTGCCAGCAGTGGGGGACAGGGAGGGAATTCACCCCTCCACTTT.

This clone was seen once. The gene calls are TRBV6-5 and TRBJ2-7; no clear D gene. The CDR3 runs to 13 residues. The germline V gene encodes CDR1 MNHEY and CDR2 SVGAGI. The V end was cut by 5 bases, the J end by 2 bases, with 10 bases between. Here the CDR3 DNA reads TGTGCCAGCAGTATGCAAGCGACCTACGAGCAGTACTTC. It encodes CASSMQATYEQYF.

In this sample, this clone turned up a few times. The chain employs TRBV27 and TRBJ2-7; TRBD2 matches at 9 bases. V was clipped by 5 bases and J by 1 base; unmatched bases: 15. This CDR3 spans 18 amino acids. Germline CDR1 is MNHEY and CDR2 is SMNVEV (reference sequence). The CDR3 DNA reads TGTGCCAGCAGTCCCATGGTGTCAGCGGGAGGTCCGTCCTACGAGCAGTACTTC. This translates into CASSPMVSAGGPSYEQYF.

The chain links TRBV19 to TRBJ2-3, with 14 bases lining up with TRBD2. Trimming at V came to 5 bases and at J to 5 bases, leaving 6 bases not matched to a gene. The germline gives CDR1 LNHDA, CDR2 SQIVND (reference sequence). This CDR3 is 16 amino acids long. CDR3 amino acids: CASSLTSGGARDTQYF. The CDR3, as DNA: TGTGCCAGTAGTCTGACTAGCGGGGGGGCGAGAGATACGCAGTATTTT.